The rows below give T cell receptor beta chains drawn from one sample of a study of relationships among human T cell subsets. TCRdb independently ran MiXCR on the multiplex PCR reads; one entry per CDR3 protein. The table has some 13,000 distinct CDR3 sequences, roughly 60% seen once. The sample was Tregs sorted from blood. These receptors were collected from a man aged 40-49 years in good health. The CDR3 runs from the conserved cysteine through the conserved F or W. Each record gives: V gene, D gene, J gene, clone size, CDR3 DNA, CDR3 protein. The D gene is left open where the match is weak. Size values are once, few and many counts, or a class for expanded clones, and some rows have none.

v_call: TRBV4-2
d_call: NA
j_call: TRBJ1-2
clone_size: NA
cdr3_nt: TGTGCCAGCAGCCAAGACAACTATGGCTACACCTTC
cdr3_aa: CASSQDNYGYTF

v_call: TRBV28
d_call: TRBD1
j_call: TRBJ1-4
clone_size: NA
cdr3_nt: TGTGCCAGCAGTTCCACCGGGACAGGGAGCGAAAAACTGTTTTTT
cdr3_aa: CASSSTGTGSEKLFF

v_call: TRBV4-2
d_call: NA
j_call: TRBJ1-5
clone_size: few
cdr3_nt: TGTGCCAGCAGCCAAGACGAGGGGCAGCCCCAGCATTTT
cdr3_aa: CASSQDEGQPQHF

v_call: TRBV2
d_call: NA
j_call: TRBJ2-1
clone_size: few
cdr3_nt: TGTGCCAGCGAAGTCCCGCCGAGAAACAATGAGCAGTTCTTC
cdr3_aa: CASEVPPRNNEQFF

v_call: TRBV6-5
d_call: NA
j_call: TRBJ2-1
clone_size: NA
cdr3_nt: TGTGCCAGCAGTTTGGCCCTACCGGGCGTTGAGCAGTTCTTC
cdr3_aa: CASSLALPGVEQFF

v_call: TRBV29-1
d_call: NA
j_call: TRBJ2-1
clone_size: NA
cdr3_nt: TGCAGCGTTGAAGATGGGACGAGGTTTAGCGGAGTAGGGGATGAGCAGTTCTTC
cdr3_aa: CSVEDGTRFSGVGDEQFF

v_call: TRBV5-4
d_call: TRBD2
j_call: TRBJ2-2
clone_size: few
cdr3_nt: TGCGCCAGCAACTTGGGAGGGGCCGGGGAGCTGTTTTTT
cdr3_aa: CASNLGGAGELFF

v_call: TRBV7-2
d_call: NA
j_call: TRBJ2-3
clone_size: few
cdr3_nt: TGTGCCAGCAGCCCCCAAGGCGGGGTTGAAGATACGCAGTATTTT
cdr3_aa: CASSPQGGVEDTQYF

v_call: TRBV29-1
d_call: NA
j_call: TRBJ2-7
clone_size: NA
cdr3_nt: TGCAGCGTTGAAGGGCTAGCCGGCGAGCAGTACTTC
cdr3_aa: CSVEGLAGEQYF

v_call: TRBV27
d_call: NA
j_call: TRBJ1-1
clone_size: NA
cdr3_nt: TGTGCCAGCAGTTTGATAGGGCGGACTGAAGCTTTCTTT
cdr3_aa: CASSLIGRTEAFF

v_call: TRBV12-3/TRBV12-4
d_call: NA
j_call: TRBJ2-3
clone_size: few
cdr3_nt: TGTGCCAGCAGTTTACTGCCGGCGGGAGCACCTACAGGGACGCAGTATTTT
cdr3_aa: CASSLLPAGAPTGTQYF

v_call: TRBV4-1
d_call: NA
j_call: TRBJ1-3
clone_size: few
cdr3_nt: TGCGCCAGCAGCCAAGATCCGGTGACTAGCTCTGGAAACACCATATATTTT
cdr3_aa: CASSQDPVTSSGNTIYF

v_call: TRBV6-2/TRBV6-3
d_call: TRBD2
j_call: TRBJ2-1
clone_size: NA
cdr3_nt: TGTGCCAGCAGTCCGGGACTAGCGGGAAGCGAGCAGTTCTTC
cdr3_aa: CASSPGLAGSEQFF

v_call: TRBV24-1
d_call: TRBD2
j_call: TRBJ2-7
clone_size: NA
cdr3_nt: TGTGCCACGGGGGACTACGAGGAGCAGTACTTC
cdr3_aa: CATGDYEEQYF

v_call: TRBV21-1
d_call: NA
j_call: TRBJ2-1
clone_size: NA
cdr3_nt: TGTGCCAGCAGCAAGGGGACTAGAGGCAATGAGCAGTTCTTC
cdr3_aa: CASSKGTRGNEQFF

v_call: TRBV20-1
d_call: NA
j_call: TRBJ1-1
clone_size: NA
cdr3_nt: TGCAGTGCTGGGCCTCAAGCGGCTGAAGCTTTCTTT
cdr3_aa: CSAGPQAAEAFF

v_call: TRBV12-3/TRBV12-4
d_call: NA
j_call: TRBJ2-5
clone_size: few
cdr3_nt: TGTGCCAGCAGCTGGGGGGGACAGCTCCAAGAGACCCAGTACTTC
cdr3_aa: CASSWGGQLQETQYF

v_call: TRBV6-5
d_call: NA
j_call: TRBJ2-3
clone_size: NA
cdr3_nt: TGTGCCAGCAGTTACTACGGACAGAGCACAGATACGCAGTATTTT
cdr3_aa: CASSYYGQSTDTQYF

v_call: TRBV2
d_call: NA
j_call: TRBJ2-7
clone_size: NA
cdr3_nt: TGTGCCAGCAGCCAACAGGCCTACGAGCAGTACTTC
cdr3_aa: CASSQQAYEQYF

v_call: TRBV11-2
d_call: TRBD1
j_call: TRBJ2-3
clone_size: NA
cdr3_nt: TGTGCCAGCAGGTTGGTGGCAGGGGGCTTCACAGATACGCAGTATTTT
cdr3_aa: CASRLVAGGFTDTQYF

v_call: TRBV5-1
d_call: NA
j_call: TRBJ2-3
clone_size: NA
cdr3_nt: TGCGCCAGCAGTTTTGATGGCACAGATACGCAGTATTTT
cdr3_aa: CASSFDGTDTQYF

v_call: TRBV27
d_call: NA
j_call: TRBJ2-7
clone_size: NA
cdr3_nt: TGTGCCAGCAGAGATTACTGGTTTTCCTACGAGCAGTACTTC
cdr3_aa: CASRDYWFSYEQYF

v_call: TRBV30
d_call: TRBD2
j_call: TRBJ2-7
clone_size: NA
cdr3_nt: TGTGCCTGGAGAACCGGACTAGCGGGAGCGACGGGCTACGAGCAGTACTTC
cdr3_aa: CAWRTGLAGATGYEQYF

v_call: TRBV5-4
d_call: NA
j_call: TRBJ2-5
clone_size: few
cdr3_nt: TGCGCCAGCAGCTTGCGTCCCCAAGAGACCCAGTACTTC
cdr3_aa: CASSLRPQETQYF

v_call: TRBV5-1
d_call: NA
j_call: TRBJ2-3
clone_size: NA
cdr3_nt: TGCGCCAGCAGCCCCGGGACCCGTACTCTAATTGGGACAGATACGCAGTATTTT
cdr3_aa: CASSPGTRTLIGTDTQYF

v_call: TRBV6-4
d_call: TRBD1
j_call: TRBJ2-1
clone_size: NA
cdr3_nt: TGTGCCAGTGGAAGATCGACAGGGATCAATGAGCAGTTCTTC
cdr3_aa: CASGRSTGINEQFF

v_call: TRBV5-1
d_call: NA
j_call: TRBJ2-3
clone_size: NA
cdr3_nt: TGCGCCAGCAGCTTGACCACAGATACGCAGTATTTT
cdr3_aa: CASSLTTDTQYF

v_call: TRBV6-6
d_call: NA
j_call: TRBJ2-7
clone_size: NA
cdr3_nt: TGTGCCAGCAGTTACACGGACAACAGGGCCTACGAGCAGTACTTC
cdr3_aa: CASSYTDNRAYEQYF

v_call: TRBV2
d_call: TRBD1
j_call: TRBJ1-2
clone_size: NA
cdr3_nt: TGTGCCAGCAGTGGGTTCGGACAGGGTGATGGCTACACCTTC
cdr3_aa: CASSGFGQGDGYTF

v_call: TRBV30
d_call: NA
j_call: TRBJ2-7
clone_size: NA
cdr3_nt: TGTGCCTGGAGTGTACCCCCAGTTATAGAGCAGTACTTC
cdr3_aa: CAWSVPPVIEQYF

v_call: TRBV28
d_call: TRBD1
j_call: TRBJ2-6
clone_size: medium-sized
cdr3_nt: TGTGCCACCGACCGCGGACAGGGAGGCTCTGGGGCCAACGTCCTGACTTTC
cdr3_aa: CATDRGQGGSGANVLTF

v_call: TRBV20-1
d_call: NA
j_call: TRBJ1-2
clone_size: few
cdr3_nt: TGCAGTGCTAGAGTCGACTTTGGGGGGAGGGATGGCTACACCTTC
cdr3_aa: CSARVDFGGRDGYTF